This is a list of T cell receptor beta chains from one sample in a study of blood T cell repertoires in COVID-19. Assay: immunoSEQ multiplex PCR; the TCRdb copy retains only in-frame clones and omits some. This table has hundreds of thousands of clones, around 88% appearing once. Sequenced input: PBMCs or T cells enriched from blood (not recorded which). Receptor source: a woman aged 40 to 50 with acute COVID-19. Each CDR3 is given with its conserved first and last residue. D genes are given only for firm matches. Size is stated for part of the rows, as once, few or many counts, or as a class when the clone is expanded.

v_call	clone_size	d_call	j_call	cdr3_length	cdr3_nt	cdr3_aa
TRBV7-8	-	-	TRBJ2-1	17	TGTGCCAGCAGGGACCAATCGACAGTCAGCTCCTACAATGAGCAGTTCTTC	CASRDQSTVSSYNEQFF
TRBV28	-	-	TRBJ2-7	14	TGTGCCAGCAGTGTGAGCTATAGTATCCACGAGCAGTACTTC	CASSVSYSIHEQYF
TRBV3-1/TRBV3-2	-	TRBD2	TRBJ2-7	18	TGTGCCAGCAGCCGCGGAGCCTTAGCGGGAGGCCTCTCCTACGAGCAGTACTTC	CASSRGALAGGLSYEQYF
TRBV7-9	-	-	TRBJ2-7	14	TGTGCCAGCAGCTTGCGTGGGCAGGACTACGAGCAGTACTTC	CASSLRGQDYEQYF
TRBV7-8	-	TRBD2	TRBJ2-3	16	TGTGCCAGCAGCCCCTGGACTAGCGGGAACACAGATACGCAGTATTTT	CASSPWTSGNTDTQYF
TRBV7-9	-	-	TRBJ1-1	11	TGTGCCAGCAGCACTATCCACGGAGCTTTCTTT	CASSTIHGAFF
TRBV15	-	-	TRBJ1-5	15	TGTGCCACCAGCAGAGATCCTAGGATCAGCGGGCCCCAGCATTTT	CATSRDPRISGPQHF
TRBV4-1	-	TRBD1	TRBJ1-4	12	TGCGCCAGCAGGCGGGACAGGGGGAAACTGTTTTTT	CASRRDRGKLFF
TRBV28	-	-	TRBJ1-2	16	TGTGCCAGCAGTCCCCTACCTCGGGACAAAAGCTATGGCTACACCTTC	CASSPLPRDKSYGYTF
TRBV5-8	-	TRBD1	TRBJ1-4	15	TGTGCCAGCAGCACGGGACAGGGTTTGGCTGAAAAACTGTTTTTT	CASSTGQGLAEKLFF
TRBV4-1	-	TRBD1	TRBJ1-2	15	TGCGCCAGCAGCTACCCCGGGACAGGGGGCCATGGCTACACCTTC	CASSYPGTGGHGYTF
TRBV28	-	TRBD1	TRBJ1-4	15	TGTGCCAGCAGTATACCACAGGGGCTTAATGAAAAACTGTTTTTT	CASSIPQGLNEKLFF
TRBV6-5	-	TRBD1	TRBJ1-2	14	TGTGCCAGCAGGGACAGGGGTTTGCGGGATGGCTACACCTTC	CASRDRGLRDGYTF
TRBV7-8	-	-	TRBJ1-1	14	TGTGCCAGCAGCTTAAAGGGAGGAGACACTGAAGCTTTCTTT	CASSLKGGDTEAFF
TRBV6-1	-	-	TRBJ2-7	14	TGTGCCAGCAGTGAAGTTGTTCGTTCCTACGAGCAGTACTTC	CASSEVVRSYEQYF
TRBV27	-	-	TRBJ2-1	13	TGTGCCAGCAGTCCGGGGGACCCTCGTCGCCAGTTCTTC	CASSPGDPRRQFF
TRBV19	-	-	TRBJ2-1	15	TGTGCCAGTAGTATTACAGGTAGCTCCTACAATGAGCAGTTCTTC	CASSITGSSYNEQFF
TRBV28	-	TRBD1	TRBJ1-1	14	TGTGCCAGCCACCCGGGACAGGGATTGACTGAAGCTTTCTTT	CASHPGQGLTEAFF
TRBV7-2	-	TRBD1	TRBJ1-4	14	TGTGCCAGCAGCTTTCAGGGGGGTAATGAAAAACTGTTTTTT	CASSFQGGNEKLFF
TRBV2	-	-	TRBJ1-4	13	TGTGCCAGCAGTGTGCGGACACCTGAAAAACTGTTTTTT	CASSVRTPEKLFF
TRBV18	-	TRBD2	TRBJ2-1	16	TGTGCCAGCTCACCACCGAGCGGGATGAGGTACAATGAGCAGTTCTTC	CASSPPSGMRYNEQFF
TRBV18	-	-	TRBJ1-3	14	TGTGCCAGCTCACCGGGGAGCTCTGGAAACACCATATATTTT	CASSPGSSGNTIYF
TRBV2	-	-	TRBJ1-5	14	TGTGCCAGCAGTGACACAACGCTCGATCAGCCCCAGCATTTT	CASSDTTLDQPQHF
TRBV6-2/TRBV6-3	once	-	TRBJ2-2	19	TGTGCCAGCAGTTACTCGATGAGACAGAATAACGCGAACACCGGGGAGCTGTTTTTT	CASSYSMRQNNANTGELFF
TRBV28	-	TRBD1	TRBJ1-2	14	TGTGCCAGCAGCCTGGGACAGGGAGCCTATGGCTACACCTTC	CASSLGQGAYGYTF
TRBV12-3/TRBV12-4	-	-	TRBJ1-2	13	TGTGCCAGCAGGACGACAGGACTCTATGGCTACACCTTC	CASRTTGLYGYTF
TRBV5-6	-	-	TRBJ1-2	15	TGTGCCAGCAGCTTGGGCCACCGGGATTCCTATGGCTACACCTTC	CASSLGHRDSYGYTF
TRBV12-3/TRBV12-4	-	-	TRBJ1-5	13	TGTGCCAGCAGTTTTGTTCTCAATCAGCCCCAGCATTTT	CASSFVLNQPQHF
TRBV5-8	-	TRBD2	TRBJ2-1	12	TGTGCCAGGAGTAGCGGGCACAATGAGCAGTTCTTC	CARSSGHNEQFF
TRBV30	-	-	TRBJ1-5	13	TGTGCCTGGAGTATACAGGGAGATCAGCCCCAGCATTTT	CAWSIQGDQPQHF
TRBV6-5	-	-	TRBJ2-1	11	TGTGCCAGCAGCCACCTAGGTGAGCAGTTCTTC	CASSHLGEQFF
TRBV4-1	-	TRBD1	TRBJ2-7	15	TGCGCCAGCAGCCAATGGACAGGGGGCGTCTACGAGCAGTACTTC	CASSQWTGGVYEQYF
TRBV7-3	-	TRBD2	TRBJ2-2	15	TGTGCCAGCAGCTCCGGGACTAGGGATTCGGGGGAGCTGTTTTTT	CASSSGTRDSGELFF
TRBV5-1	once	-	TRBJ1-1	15	TGCGCCAGCAGCTTGAGTACAGGTGGTGACACTGAAGCTTTCTTT	CASSLSTGGDTEAFF
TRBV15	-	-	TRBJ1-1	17	TGTGCCACCAGCAGACCGGGGGAGGGATCCACCGAGGGAAAAGCTTTCTTT	CATSRPGEGSTEGKAFF
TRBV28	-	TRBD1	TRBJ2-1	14	TGTGCCAGCACGGTCGGGACAGGGAGGGATGAGCAGTTCTTC	CASTVGTGRDEQFF
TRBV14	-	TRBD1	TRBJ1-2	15	TGTGCCAGCAGCCCTCATGACAGGGGAGCTGGGGGCTACACCTTC	CASSPHDRGAGGYTF
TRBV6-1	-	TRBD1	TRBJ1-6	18	TGTGCCAGCAGTGAACGGCCGCCCGCCGGGACAGTTAATTCACCCCTCCACTTT	CASSERPPAGTVNSPLHF
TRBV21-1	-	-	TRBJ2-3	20	TGTGCCAGCAGCAAAGCGTCCAGGGCTATTAGGGAATATAGCACAGATACGCAGTATTTT	CASSKASRAIREYSTDTQYF
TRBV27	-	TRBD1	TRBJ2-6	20	TGTGCCAGCAGTCTCACTTCCTCGACAGGGGGCTGGTCTGGGGCCAACGTCCTGACTTTC	CASSLTSSTGGWSGANVLTF
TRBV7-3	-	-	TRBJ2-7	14	TGTGCCAGCAGCCCCTCTCCCGCGTCCTACGAGCAGTACTTC	CASSPSPASYEQYF
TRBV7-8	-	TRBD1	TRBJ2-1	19	TGTGCCAGCAGCAAAGAGGGGGCTTCTACCATCCGGACGGTCAATGAGCAGTTCTTC	CASSKEGASTIRTVNEQFF
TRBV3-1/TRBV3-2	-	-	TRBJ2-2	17	TGTGCCAGCAGCCCGCCCTGGCTAGACCGTATCACCGGGGAGCTGTTTTTT	CASSPPWLDRITGELFF
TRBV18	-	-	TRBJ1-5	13	TGTGCCAGCTCACCTGGCAGGGATCAGCCCCAGCATTTT	CASSPGRDQPQHF
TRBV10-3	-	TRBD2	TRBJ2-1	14	TGTGCCATCAAACTAGCGGAGGAAGGGGGTGAGCAGTTCTTC	CAIKLAEEGGEQFF
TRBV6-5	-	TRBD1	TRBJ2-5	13	TGTGCCAGCAGACGACAGGGTGCGGAGACCCAGTACTTC	CASRRQGAETQYF
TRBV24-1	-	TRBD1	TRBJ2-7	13	TGTGCCGTTCCGGGACAGGGGTCCTACGAGCAGTACTTC	CAVPGQGSYEQYF
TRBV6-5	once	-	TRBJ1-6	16	TGTGCCAGCAGTTACTCGAGTGATCTCTATAATTCACCCCTCCACTTT	CASSYSSDLYNSPLHF
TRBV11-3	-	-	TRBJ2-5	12	TGTGCCAGCAGCTTTCGAGAAGAGACCCAGTACTTC	CASSFREETQYF
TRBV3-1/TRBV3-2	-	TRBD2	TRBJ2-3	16	TGTGCCAGCAGCCAAGAAAGCGGGGACAGCACAGATACGCAGTATTTT	CASSQESGDSTDTQYF
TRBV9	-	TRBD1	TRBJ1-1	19	TGTGCCAGCAGCGCCGAAGGGGTTCTTCGGACAGGGGCGAACGCTGAAGCTTTCTTT	CASSAEGVLRTGANAEAFF
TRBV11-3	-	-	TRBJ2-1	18	TGTGCCAGCAGCTTTGGGGACTACCCAAGAGGGGGGAGCAATGAGCAGTTCTTC	CASSFGDYPRGGSNEQFF
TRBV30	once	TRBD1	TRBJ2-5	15	TGTGCCTGGGATCCGGGACAGGGTTCGGGAGAGACCCAGTACTTC	CAWDPGQGSGETQYF
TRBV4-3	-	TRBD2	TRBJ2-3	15	TGCGCCAGCAGCCAATATCTAGCGGGCACAGATACGCAGTATTTT	CASSQYLAGTDTQYF
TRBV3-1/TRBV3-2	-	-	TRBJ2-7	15	TGTGCCAGCAGCCAAGGGTCGGGGATCCCCGACGAGCAGTACTTC	CASSQGSGIPDEQYF
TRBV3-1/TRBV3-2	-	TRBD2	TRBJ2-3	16	TGTGCCAGCAGCCAAGGGCGGACTAGCGGGTGGGATACGCAGTATTTT	CASSQGRTSGWDTQYF
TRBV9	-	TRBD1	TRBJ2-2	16	TGTGCCAGCAGCGCGGGACAGGGCGCGAACACCGGGGAGCTGTTTTTT	CASSAGQGANTGELFF